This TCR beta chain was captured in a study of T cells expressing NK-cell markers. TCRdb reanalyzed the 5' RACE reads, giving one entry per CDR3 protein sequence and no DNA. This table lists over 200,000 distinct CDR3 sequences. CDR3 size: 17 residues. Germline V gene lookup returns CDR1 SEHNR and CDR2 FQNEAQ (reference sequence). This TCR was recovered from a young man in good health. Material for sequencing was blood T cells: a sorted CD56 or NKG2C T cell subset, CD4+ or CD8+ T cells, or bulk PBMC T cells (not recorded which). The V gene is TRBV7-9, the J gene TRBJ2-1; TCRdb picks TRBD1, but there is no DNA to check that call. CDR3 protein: CASSPRGYRDSAGEQFF.